This T cell receptor beta chain was recorded in a study of T cells after somatic rescue of genetic block. Sequencing used immunoSEQ multiplex PCR; TCRdb keeps in-frame clones, though not all of them. The table includes more than 12,000 clones, 65% to 75% detected once. The CDR3 is 15 amino acids. The germline gives CDR1 SGHKS, CDR2 YYEKEE (reference sequence). Trimming took 0 bases from V and 2 from J, leaving 9 bases between them. The V gene is TRBV5-5, the J gene TRBJ2-1, with D possibly TRBD2 on 7 matching bases. Sequenced material: peripheral blood mononuclear cells (PBMCs). The TCR comes from a man aged 18 to 29. Here the CDR3 reads CASSLARGPYNEQFF. The CDR3, as DNA: TGTGCCAGCAGCTTGGCGCGGGGGCCCTACAATGAGCAGTTCTTC.